These 24 T cell receptor beta chains share one sample of origin, sequenced in a study of Ad26.COV2.S vaccination and SARS-CoV-2 variants. The treatment was: roughly 18 received Ad26.COV2.S at low or high dose, single or two shots; 5 received placebo; per-sample allocation not given. Samples came from day 63 after the first vaccine or placebo injection. The assay was immunoSEQ multiplex PCR, and TCRdb's table has in-frame clones only and misses some. Of 350,000 to 600,000 clones in the sample, nearly 90% were seen once. The sequencing used peripheral blood, collected in a trial of Ad26.COV2.S vaccine versus placebo. These receptors were obtained from a person aged 18-65 years who received the Ad26.COV2.S COVID-19 vaccine or a placebo.

The rearrangement links TRBV7-2 to TRBJ2-7; D gene unclear. Deletions cut 1 base from V and 2 bases from J, with 9 bases between. The length of the CDR3 is 14 residues. Germline assignment: CDR1 SGHTA and CDR2 FQGNSA. CDR3 residues: CASSLVDTTYEQYF. CDR3 in DNA: TGTGCCAGCAGCTTAGTCGACACGACCTACGAGCAGTACTTC.

The V gene is TRBV7-6, the J gene TRBJ2-1, with TRBD2 identical over 11 bases. Germline V gene data show CDR1 as SGHVS and CDR2 as FNYEAQ. The CDR3 runs to 15 residues. The junction had 7 bases not matched to a gene; V was cut back by 3 bases and J by 9 bases. In DNA form, the CDR3 reads TGTGCCAGCAGCTTTACCGGGACTAGCGGAAGTGAGCAGTTCTTC. Translating it yields CASSFTGTSGSEQFF.

V is TRBV11-3 and J is TRBJ2-5; D is undetermined. Germline-derived CDR1 and CDR2 are SGHNT and YENEEA. CDR3 length: 13 residues. V was pared by 6 bases and J by 1 base, with 9 bases between. CDR3 DNA sequence: TGTGCCAGCAGTCGGAACGCCCAAGAGACCCAGTACTTC. Encoded protein: CASSRNAQETQYF.

The chain couples TRBV7-2 to TRBJ2-1; D gene ambiguous. This CDR3 is built from 15 residues. Trimming removed 1 base at V and 0 bases at J, with 7 bases between. Germline assignment: CDR1 SGHTA and CDR2 FQGNSA. CDR3 amino acids: CASSLGVGSYNEQFF. For the CDR3, the DNA is TGTGCCAGCAGCTTAGGGGTTGGCTCCTACAATGAGCAGTTCTTC.

V gene TRBV4-3 combines with J gene TRBJ1-3; the D is unclear. The CDR3 is 13 amino acids. The germline V gene encodes CDR1 LGHNA and CDR2 YSLEER. Between the trimmed V and J ends, which lost 0 bases and 4 bases, there was a span of 4 bases. The CDR3 DNA follows: TGCGCCAGCAGCCAAGAGGAAGGAAACACCATATATTTT. Translated: CASSQEEGNTIYF.

The chain has TRBV6-2 or TRBV6-3 and TRBJ1-1; no clear D. The germline CDR1 and CDR2 sequences are MNHEY and SVGEGT. CDR3 length: 14 amino acids. V was clipped by 3 bases and J by 1 base, with 9 bases between them. The CDR3, as DNA: TGTGCCAGCAGTTATGTAGCCAAGAACACTGAAGCTTTCTTT. It translates to CASSYVAKNTEAFF.

As regards this clone: Additional DNA sequences in this sample encode the identical CDR3. The chain recombines TRBV30 with TRBJ1-2; no definite D call. The germline V gene encodes CDR1 GTSNPN and CDR2 SVGIG (reference sequence). The CDR3 runs 11 residues. V lost 1 base to trimming and J lost 8 bases, with 8 bases between them. CDR3 bases: TGTGCCTGGAGTGGGGGAGGCGGCTACACCTTC. It encodes CAWSGGGGYTF.

This rearrangement joins TRBV12-3 or TRBV12-4 to TRBJ1-2; D call uncertain. CDR3 length equals 11 residues. Trimming left V 9 bases short and J 0 bases short, with 5 bases between. This CDR3 reads CASQANYGYTF. The DNA for the CDR3 is TGTGCCAGTCAGGCTAACTATGGCTACACCTTC.

The chain employs TRBV28 and TRBJ1-2; no firm D call. The CDR3 runs to 14 residues. Trimming removed 7 bases from V and 4 bases from J, with 16 bases in between. Germline loops: CDR1 MDHEN, CDR2 SYDVKM. As DNA, the CDR3 is TGTGCCAGCAAACTATTCGAGGGAACCTATGGCTACACCTTC. It is translated as CASKLFEGTYGYTF.

The CDR3 loop reads CASTEEGDEKLFF. In nucleotides, the CDR3 is TGTGCCAGTACGGAAGAGGGCGATGAAAAACTGTTTTTT. The chain links TRBV19 to TRBJ1-4; no clear D. CDR3 length: 13 amino acids. CDR1 and CDR2 (germline): LNHDA, SQIVND (reference sequence). V lost 7 bases and J lost 6, with 12 bases in between.

The chain employs TRBV9 and TRBJ2-7, with D unclear. Trimming stripped 0 bases from V and 7 bases from J, with 14 bases between. The CDR3 is 14 residues long. Germline CDR1 and CDR2: SGDLS and YYNGEE. CDR3 DNA sequence: TGTGCCAGCAGCGTAGCGGCGTTTTTGGGGGAGCAGTACTTC. Translated, it gives CASSVAAFLGEQYF.

V gene TRBV5-8 combines with J gene TRBJ2-1; D is ambiguous. The CDR3 sequence is 18 residues long. The germline V gene has CDR1 SGHTS and CDR2 YDEGEE. With 2 bases removed from V and 0 bases from J, the gap between germline ends came to 18 bases. The CDR3 region is CASSFEPAGRLSYNEQFF. As DNA, the CDR3 is TGTGCCAGCAGCTTCGAACCGGCCGGGCGACTCTCCTACAATGAGCAGTTCTTC.

This rearrangement joins TRBV4-3 to TRBJ2-5; D not certain. Germline V gives CDR1 LGHNA, CDR2 YSLEER. The CDR3 loop spans 13 amino acids. Trimming removed 0 bases at V and 5 bases at J, with 7 bases between. The CDR3 here is CASSQDRRETQYF. CDR3 nucleotide sequence: TGCGCCAGCAGCCAAGATCGGCGGGAGACCCAGTACTTC.

This rearrangement joins TRBV19 to TRBJ1-3; no clear D gene. In germline, CDR1 is LNHDA, CDR2 SQIVND (reference sequence). The length of the CDR3 is 13 residues. V lost 5 bases, J lost 2 bases, and 7 bases lay in between. CDR3 in amino acids: CASSEAAGNTIYF. CDR3 nucleotides: TGTGCCAGTAGTGAGGCGGCTGGAAACACCATATATTTT.

This clone has a single count. V and J are TRBV3-1 (or the pseudogene TRBV3-2) and TRBJ2-1; 10 bases map to TRBD2. V shed 3 bases and J 6 bases; nucleotides not matched to a gene: 11. Germline CDR1 is LGHDT and CDR2 is YNNKEL (reference sequence). The length of the CDR3 is 17 residues. The chain's CDR3 is CASSHDRLAGARNEQFF. The CDR3 DNA reads TGTGCCAGCAGCCACGATCGCCTAGCGGGGGCCCGCAATGAGCAGTTCTTC.

The rearrangement uses TRBV6-1 and TRBJ1-6; a possible D gene is TRBD1 (6 bases). From germline, CDR1 is MNHNS and CDR2 SASEGT. Trimming left V 2 bases short and J 7 bases short, with 9 bases between. The CDR3 covers 14 residues. CDR3 bases: TGTGCCAGCAGTGAACAGGGGCAGAATTCACCCCTCCACTTT. Protein product: CASSEQGQNSPLHF.

The chain combines TRBV2 with TRBJ1-2, with 11 bases that match TRBD1. Losses at the gene ends were 5 bases for V and 10 bases for J; bases not matched to a gene: 6. There are 13 residues in the CDR3. CDR1 is SNHLY and CDR2 is FYNNEI in the germline V gene. CDR3 bases: TGTGCCAGCAGTACCGGGACAGGGGGAGTCTACACCTTC. Translated, it gives CASSTGTGGVYTF.

This chain connects TRBV5-1 to TRBJ2-7; 11 nucleotides match TRBD2. The J segment lost 3 bases and the V segment lost 0 bases, leaving 5 bases of the junction unmatched. Germline V gene sequence: CDR1 SGHRS, CDR2 YFSETQ. The CDR3 is 16 amino acids. CDR3 region: CASSLGDTSGGYEQYF. CDR3 nucleotide sequence: TGCGCCAGCAGCTTGGGAGATACTAGCGGGGGCTACGAGCAGTACTTC.

The chain carries TRBV23-1 and TRBJ2-7, with 12 bases fitting TRBD2. TRBV23-1 is reported as an ORF; its role is uncertain. The CDR3 runs 14 residues. Trimming cost V 10 bases and J 3 bases; bases outside gene matches: 7. CDR3 bases: TGCGCCACCCGAACGGGACTAGCGGGCTACGAGCAGTACTTC. Encoded protein: CATRTGLAGYEQYF.

CDR3 protein: CASSPWTGEHGYTF. DNA for the CDR3: TGTGCCAGCAGCCCCTGGACAGGGGAACATGGCTACACCTTC. The V call is TRBV7-9, the J call TRBJ1-2, with 9 bases aligning to TRBD1. The germline gives CDR1 SEHNR, CDR2 FQNEAQ (reference sequence). Trimming at V came to 5 bases and at J to 6 bases, leaving 7 bases not matched to a gene. This CDR3 contains 14 residues.

In the case of this clone: The sample contains more than one DNA sequence encoding this CDR3. This sequence joins TRBV28 and TRBJ2-7, with 7 bases aligning to TRBD1. The length of the CDR3 is 14 residues. Losses at the gene ends were 2 bases for V and 1 base for J; bases not matched to a gene: 2. Germline V lookup: CDR1 MDHEN, CDR2 SYDVKM. Here the CDR3 reads CASSLRGPSYEQYF. The CDR3, as DNA: TGTGCCAGCAGTTTAAGGGGGCCTTCCTACGAGCAGTACTTC.

This clone appeared once. The chain carries TRBV19 and TRBJ1-1; the D is unclear. V was clipped by 3 bases and J by 8 bases, with 7 bases between them. This CDR3 comprises 11 residues. CDR1 and CDR2 from the germline V gene are LNHDA and SQIVND (reference sequence). CDR3 DNA: TGTGCCAGTAGTATTCAGATCGAAGCTTTCTTT. Protein sequence: CASSIQIEAFF.

The J gene is TRBJ1-4, the V gene TRBV19; D perhaps matches TRBD1 (6 bases). Per germline, CDR1 LNHDA and CDR2 SQIVND (reference sequence). V dropped 2 bases and J dropped 0 bases, with 7 bases sitting between them. The CDR3 has 15 amino acids. The DNA of the CDR3 is TGTGCCAGTAGTATACGGACAGCAACTAATGAAAAACTGTTTTTT. Translated: CASSIRTATNEKLFF.

The genes are TRBV5-1 and TRBJ2-5, with 10 bases that match TRBD2. Germline assignment: CDR1 SGHRS and CDR2 YFSETQ. V was pared by 0 bases and J by 2 bases, with 7 bases of the junction left unmatched. The CDR3 covers 17 residues. The CDR3 sequence: CASSLASGSFRQETQYF. In DNA, the CDR3 is TGCGCCAGCAGCTTGGCTAGCGGGAGTTTTAGACAAGAGACCCAGTACTTC. Drawing the rest from reference TRBV5-1 and TRBJ2-5, the complete variable domain is KAGVTQTPRYLIKTRGQQVTLSCSPISGHRSVSWYQQTPGQGLQFLFEYFSETQRNKGNFPGRFSGRQFSNSRSEMNVSTLELGDSALYLCASSLASGSFRQETQYFGPGTRLLVL.